The source of this TCR beta chain is a study of blood T cell repertoires in COVID-19. This clone has only a few counts. V was clipped by 1 base and J by 3 bases, with 12 bases between them. CDR3 length equals 16 residues. Germline V gives CDR1 LGHNA, CDR2 YNFKEQ. The method was immunoSEQ multiplex PCR; TCRdb's version includes in-frame clones alone and lacks a portion of them. The data show 260,000 or so clones, with over 80% seen just once and around 2.6% held by the top ten. The receptor's source is a young woman with acute COVID-19. This chain uses TRBV4-2 with TRBJ2-2; tentatively, D is TRBD1 (5 bases). The sample was PBMCs or T cells enriched from blood (not recorded which). CDR3 sequence (DNA): TGTGCCAGCAGCCAAGTTCAGGGTGTGGACACCGGGGAGCTGTTTTTT. As protein: CASSQVQGVDTGELFF.